Listed here are 27 T cell receptor beta chains from one sample, sequenced in a study of cytomegalovirus exposure and HLA in healthy donors. Amplification used 60 Vbeta primers and 13 Jbeta primers. Measured with immunoSEQ multiplex PCR; TCRdb has only the in-frame clones, and not every one. Here the sample table reports more than 90,000 clones. Sequencing used PBMCs. These receptors came from a middle-aged man in good health and CMV-seropositive.

V and J are TRBV28 and TRBJ1-1; D remains unclear. This CDR3 has 13 amino acids. The V gene's germline CDR1 is MDHEN and CDR2 SYDVKM. The V gene lost 7 bases and the J gene lost 0 bases, with 9 bases spanning the gap. CDR3 coding DNA: TGTGCCAGCATTGAAACTTTGAACACTGAAGCTTTCTTT. This gives the protein CASIETLNTEAFF.

The rearrangement links TRBV4-2 to TRBJ1-5; possible D gene TRBD1, 5 bases. The germline gives CDR1 LGHNA, CDR2 YNFKEQ. Trimming took 0 bases from V and 9 from J, leaving 21 bases between them. The length of the CDR3 is 17 residues. Here the CDR3 DNA reads TGTGCCAGCAGCCAAGATCCGGGACCGCTGGGGGGTGGGCCCCAGCATTTT. Protein: CASSQDPGPLGGGPQHF.

CDR3 protein: CASSRGTSGSGQETQYF. Written as DNA, the CDR3 is TGTGCCAGCTCCAGAGGGACTAGCGGGAGTGGGCAAGAGACCCAGTACTTC. The chain combines TRBV19 with TRBJ2-5; 14 bases match TRBD2. Germline trimming cut 9 bases from V and 2 bases from J; bases unmatched to any gene: 11. CDR3 length equals 17 residues. Germline CDR1 and CDR2: LNHDA and SQIVND (reference sequence). The whole variable domain, filled in from reference TRBV19 and TRBJ2-5, reads DGGITQSPKYLFRKEGQNVTLSCEQNLNHDAMYWYRQDPGQGLRLIYYSQIVNDFQKGDIAEGYSVSREKKESFPLTVTSAQKNPTAFYLCASSRGTSGSGQETQYFGPGTRLLVL.

CDR3 sequence (DNA): TGTGCCACCAGAGCCGGGACAGTAAGCAATCAGCCCCAGCATTTT. Amino acids: CATRAGTVSNQPQHF. The chain couples TRBV15 to TRBJ1-5; 7 bases map to TRBD1. CDR3 length: 15 amino acids. V shed 6 bases and J 1 base; nucleotides not matched to a gene: 6. Germline V gives CDR1 LNHNV, CDR2 YYDKDF (reference sequence).

V gene TRBV2 combines with J gene TRBJ1-4; D unclear. CDR1 is SNHLY and CDR2 is FYNNEI in the germline V gene. The V gene lost 3 bases and the J gene lost 2 bases, with 7 bases spanning the gap. The CDR3 spans 14 residues. The CDR3 reads CASSERSTNEKLFF. CDR3 coding DNA: TGTGCCAGCAGTGAGCGGTCGACTAATGAAAAACTGTTTTTT.

This chain connects TRBV7-8 to TRBJ1-5, with TRBD1 identical over 8 bases. V dropped 5 bases and J dropped 0; count of bases not matched to a gene: 12. The germline V gene encodes CDR1 SGHVS and CDR2 FQNEAQ. The CDR3 consists of 18 residues. The CDR3 here is CASSPTLGQVFSNQPQHF. CDR3 bases: TGTGCCAGCAGCCCGACGCTGGGACAGGTCTTTAGCAATCAGCCCCAGCATTTT.

This chain joins TRBV27 and TRBJ2-7; 7 bases fit TRBD2. Germline values: CDR1 MNHEY, CDR2 SMNVEV (reference sequence). V shed 1 base, J shed 4 bases, and the junction held 1 base outside the gene matches. The CDR3 totals 13 residues. CDR3: CASSLWGGYEQYF. DNA of the CDR3: TGTGCCAGCAGTTTATGGGGGGGATACGAGCAGTACTTC.

The chain has TRBV28 and TRBJ1-1, with D hard to call. This CDR3 is 12 amino acids long. V lost 7 bases, J lost 4 bases, and 10 bases lay in between. In germline, CDR1 is MDHEN, CDR2 SYDVKM. CDR3: CASNRGSTEAFF. CDR3 nucleotide sequence: TGTGCCAGCAACCGGGGAAGCACTGAAGCTTTCTTT.

This chain uses TRBV5-1 with TRBJ2-1, with TRBD1 matching over 9 bases. CDR1 is SGHRS, CDR2 YFSETQ, per germline. This CDR3 is 14 amino acids long. V trimming: 4 bases; J trimming: 4 bases; junction bases outside the gene matches: 3. Here the CDR3 DNA reads TGCGCCAGCAGCCCGACAGGGGGTTACAATGAGCAGTTCTTC. It specifies CASSPTGGYNEQFF.

The chain links TRBV7-2 to TRBJ2-1; D is possibly TRBD2 (5 bases). The CDR3 is 14 residues long. V gave up 5 bases and J gave up 4 bases, with 12 bases separating them. Germline values: CDR1 SGHTA, CDR2 FQGNSA. CDR3 nucleotide sequence: TGTGCCAGCAGCCCAGCCGGGATGTACAATGAGCAGTTCTTC. Protein product: CASSPAGMYNEQFF.

V usage is TRBV19 and J usage is TRBJ2-1; D is ambiguous. V shed 6 bases and J shed 5 bases, with 11 bases lying between them. The CDR3 is made up of 13 amino acids. CDR1 is LNHDA, CDR2 SQIVND, per germline (reference sequence). CDR3 sequence: CASRLTGDNEQFF. The CDR3, as DNA: TGTGCCAGTAGGTTGACTGGAGACAATGAGCAGTTCTTC. The full variable domain, rest sourced from reference TRBV19 and TRBJ2-1, is DGGITQSPKYLFRKEGQNVTLSCEQNLNHDAMYWYRQDPGQGLRLIYYSQIVNDFQKGDIAEGYSVSREKKESFPLTVTSAQKNPTAFYLCASRLTGDNEQFFGPGTRLTVL.

The rearrangement joins TRBV7-2 to TRBJ2-2; D unresolved. There are 16 residues in the CDR3. The V gene's germline CDR1 is SGHTA and CDR2 FQGNSA. The V end was cut by 5 bases, the J end by 2 bases, with 15 bases between. The CDR3 DNA is TGTGCCAGCAGCCCTAGAGGCGGATATAACACCGGGGAGCTGTTTTTT. Translation gives CASSPRGGYNTGELFF.

The chain combines TRBV7-9 with TRBJ2-3; D might be TRBD1 (5 bases). The CDR3 has 13 residues. Looked up from germline, CDR1 is SEHNR and CDR2 is FQNEAQ (reference sequence). The V and J ends lost 8 bases and 4 bases respectively, with 13 bases between them. The CDR3 sequence is CASETDSSDTQYF. The CDR3 nucleotides are TGTGCCAGCGAAACCGACAGCTCAGATACGCAGTATTTT.

This chain connects TRBV28 to TRBJ1-4, with D possibly being TRBD1 (6 bases). From germline, CDR1 is MDHEN and CDR2 SYDVKM. The CDR3 loop spans 18 amino acids. Trimming cost V 1 base and J 3 bases, with 18 bases left between them. CDR3 amino acids: CASSLSGNRGGSNEKLFF. Here the CDR3 DNA reads TGTGCCAGCAGTTTATCTGGAAACAGAGGGGGATCTAATGAAAAACTGTTTTTT. The full variable domain, with the rest looked up from reference TRBV28 and TRBJ1-4, is DVKVTQSSRYLVKRTGEKVFLECVQDMDHENMFWYRQDPGLGLRLIYFSYDVKMKEKGDIPEGYSVSREKKERFSLILESASTNQTSMYLCASSLSGNRGGSNEKLFFGSGTQLSVL.

The CDR3: CASRDREASTDTQYF. The DNA of the CDR3 is TGTGCCAGCAGAGACAGGGAAGCTAGCACAGATACGCAGTATTTT. The V call is TRBV6-5, the J call TRBJ2-3, with 7 bases lining up with TRBD1. The CDR3 loop spans 15 amino acids. Germline lookup yields CDR1 MNHEY and CDR2 SVGAGI. Germline trimming cut 6 bases from V and 0 bases from J; bases unmatched to any gene: 6.

V gene TRBV21-1 combines with J gene TRBJ2-1; the DNA was not compared with TRBD1, the D call given in the table. TRBV21-1 is listed as a pseudogene. CDR3 size: 15 residues. This chain's CDR3 is CASSAGTPSYSEQFF. CDR3 in DNA: TGTGCCAGCAGCGCTGGGACACCCTCCTACAGTGAGCAGTTCTTC.

The chain is built from TRBV6-5 and TRBJ2-5, with TRBD2 identical over 10 bases. J was trimmed by 5 bases and V by 6 bases; bases with no gene match: 9. The CDR3 runs 15 residues. Germline V gene data show CDR1 as MNHEY and CDR2 as SVGAGI. In DNA form, the CDR3 reads TGTGCCAGCAGCCAGAGGACTAGCGGAGAGGAGACCCAGTACTTC. This encodes CASSQRTSGEETQYF.

Of note for this clone: Relative to the germline gene, one junction end is altered; a read error may explain this. CDR3 amino acids: CASSLARSGGEAFF. CDR3 in DNA: TGTGCCAGCAGCCTAGCCCGTTCGGGAGGTGAAGCTTTCTTT. The chain combines TRBV7-2 with TRBJ1-1; D is uncertain. The CDR3 spans 14 residues. The germline V gene has CDR1 SGHTA and CDR2 FQGNSA.

This sequence joins TRBV9 and TRBJ2-2; 8 nucleotides match TRBD2. Germline assignment: CDR1 SGDLS and CDR2 YYNGEE. V shed 3 bases, J shed 4 bases, and the junction held 5 bases outside the gene matches. The CDR3 runs 15 residues. The CDR3 DNA sequence: TGTGCCAGCAGCGAAAAGCGGGAGACCACCGGGGAGCTGTTTTTT. Amino acid sequence: CASSEKRETTGELFF.

Notes on this clone: Since the CDR3 does not end with the conserved phenylalanine or tryptophan, this likely comes from a read error. The chain combines TRBV5-1 with TRBJ2-7, with no clear D. Trimming removed 4 bases from V and 3 bases from J, with 5 bases in between. The CDR3 extends over 11 amino acids. The germline V gene has CDR1 SGHRS and CDR2 YFSETQ. The CDR3 spells CASSLNYEQYL. In DNA, the CDR3 is TGCGCCAGCAGCCTTAACTACGAGCAGTACCTC.

The chain combines TRBV30 with TRBJ2-7; maybe TRBD1 (5 bases). This CDR3 contains 11 residues. V was shortened by 5 bases and J by 5 bases, with 10 bases between the two germline ends. Germline loops: CDR1 GTSNPN, CDR2 SVGIG (reference sequence). As DNA, the CDR3 is TGTGCCTGGGGGATCAGGGACGAGCAGTACTTC. Its protein is CAWGIRDEQYF. Variable domain in full (rest from reference TRBV30 and TRBJ2-7): SQTIHQWPATLVQPVGSPLSLECTVEGTSNPNLYWYRQAAGRGLQLLFYSVGIGQISSEVPQNLSASRPQDRQFILSSKKLLLSDSGFYLCAWGIRDEQYFGPGTRLTVT.

The chain couples TRBV5-4 to TRBJ1-1, with unresolved D. Germline-derived CDR1 and CDR2 are SGHNT and YYREEE (reference sequence). This CDR3 spans 14 amino acids. V was clipped by 1 base and J by 0 bases, with 7 bases between them. The CDR3 region is CASSLMGLNTEAFF. CDR3 sequence (DNA): TGTGCCAGCAGCTTGATGGGCCTGAACACTGAAGCTTTCTTT.

The chain combines TRBV2 with TRBJ2-7; D remains ambiguous. The CDR3 spans 11 residues. Deletions cut 8 bases from V and 6 bases from J, with 11 bases between. From germline, CDR1 is SNHLY and CDR2 FYNNEI. DNA for the CDR3: TGTGCCAGCCTAATCGCTCGCGAGCAGTACTTC. Its translation: CASLIAREQYF.

The chain uses TRBV7-3 and TRBJ2-5, with 11 bases identical to TRBD2. The CDR3 consists of 16 residues. CDR1 is SGHTA, CDR2 FQGTGA, per germline. Unmatched junction bases numbered 9, after V lost 5 bases and J lost 4 bases. The DNA for the CDR3 is TGTGCCAGCAGCCCTTCGCTAGCGGGAGGAACAGAGACCCAGTACTTC. It translates to CASSPSLAGGTETQYF.

The V gene is TRBV19, the J gene TRBJ1-2; 9 bases map to TRBD1. The V gene end was trimmed by 5 bases and the J gene end by 8 bases; junction bases not matched to a gene: 9. The CDR3 is 14 residues long. Germline assignment: CDR1 LNHDA and CDR2 SQIVND (reference sequence). The CDR3 DNA follows: TGTGCCAGTAGTGCGGGACAGGGTTCGATGGGCTACACCTTC. Encoded protein: CASSAGQGSMGYTF.

The V and J genes are TRBV20-1 and TRBJ1-1; D not resolved. Trimming shortened V by 5 bases and J by 4 bases, and 8 bases separated the two germline ends. The CDR3 consists of 11 residues. Germline loops: CDR1 DFQATT, CDR2 SNEGSKA (reference sequence). CDR3 nucleotides: TGCAGTGCTTCGGTTCTCACTGAAGCTTTCTTT. This gives the protein CSASVLTEAFF.

The chain joins TRBV11-2 to TRBJ2-2, with a tentative D call TRBD2 (6 bases). The CDR3 spans 15 residues. Germline V gives CDR1 SGHAT, CDR2 FQNNGV. The ends were cut back, 3 bases at V and 4 bases at J, with 12 bases in the middle. This CDR3 reads CASSFWDFRTGELFF. The CDR3 DNA sequence: TGTGCCAGCAGCTTTTGGGACTTCCGCACCGGGGAGCTGTTTTTT.